These T cell receptor beta chains were read from a single sample in a study of tumor and adjacent non-tumor tissue in lung cancer. One entry per CDR3 protein, called by TCRdb with MiXCR from the multiplex PCR reads. The sample has about 100,000 distinct CDR3 sequences; approximately 65% are singletons. The sample was distant non-tumor lung tissue. These receptors all come from a young man with non-small cell lung cancer. CDR3s include the opening cysteine and the closing phenylalanine or tryptophan. The D gene is left open where the match is weak. A row's size may be missing; if present it is once, few, many or a size class.

j_call,d_call,clone_size,v_call,cdr3_aa,cdr3_nt
TRBJ2-1,.,many,TRBV20-1,CSASPDRYNEQFF,TGCAGTGCTAGTCCGGACAGATACAATGAGCAGTTCTTC
TRBJ2-3,TRBD1,many,TRBV11-2,CASSLVMGQGLDTQYF,TGTGCCAGCAGCTTAGTAATGGGACAGGGTCTAGATACGCAGTATTTT
TRBJ2-7,.,.,TRBV29-1,CSVEECGPSSYEQYF,TGCAGCGTTGAAGAGTGTGGGCCGAGCTCCTACGAGCAATACTTC
TRBJ2-1,.,few,TRBV5-1,CASSHGGYFNEQFF,TGCGCCAGCAGCCACGGGGGATATTTCAATGAGCAGTTCTTC
TRBJ2-2,TRBD1,.,TRBV6-1,CASSPLGQILTGELFF,TGTGCCAGCAGTCCCCTGGGACAGATACTCACCGGGGAGCTGTTTTTT
TRBJ2-2,.,once,TRBV11-2,CASSLETTASGELFF,TGTGCCAGCAGCTTAGAGACGACGGCATCCGGGGAGCTGTTTTTT
TRBJ1-4,.,few,TRBV11-1,CASSPGGEKLFF,TGTGCCAGCAGCCCGGGGGGCGAAAAACTGTTTTTT
TRBJ2-1,TRBD1,.,TRBV20-1,CSGPKTGSEQFF,TGCAGTGGCCCCAAGACAGGGAGTGAGCAGTTCTTC
TRBJ1-5,TRBD1,.,TRBV6-2/TRBV6-3,CVGSSGQGVQLQHF,TGTGTCGGCAGTTCAGGACAGGGTGTCCAGCTCCAGCATTTT
TRBJ2-5,.,.,TRBV12-3/TRBV12-4,CASISLDQETQYF,TGTGCCAGCATTTCGTTGGACCAAGAGACCCAGTACTTC
TRBJ2-7,TRBD2,.,TRBV7-6,CASSLVTSGAYEQYF,TGTGCCAGCAGCTTAGTGACTAGCGGGGCCTACGAGCAGTACTTC
TRBJ1-2,.,.,TRBV4-1,CASNPAGNYGYTF,TGCGCCAGCAACCCGGCGGGGAACTATGGCTACACCTTC
TRBJ2-3,TRBD2,few,TRBV7-2,CASSPGTSGLGDTQYF,TGTGCCAGCAGCCCCGGGACTAGCGGTTTGGGAGATACGCAGTATTTT
TRBJ2-2,.,.,TRBV6-5,CASREGRTDTGELFF,TGTGCTAGCAGAGAGGGACGGACGGACACCGGGGAGCTGTTTTTT
TRBJ2-3,.,medium-sized,TRBV11-2,CASSFAGIDTQYF,TGTGCCAGCAGCTTCGCCGGGATAGATACGCAGTATTTT
TRBJ1-4,.,.,TRBV5-6,CASSLVGVLFF,TGTGCGAGCAGCTTAGTAGGGGTACTGTTTTTT
TRBJ1-6,TRBD1,.,TRBV20-1,CSARETGSFNSPLHF,TGCAGTGCTAGAGAGACAGGGTCCTTTAATTCACCCCTCCACTTT
TRBJ1-5,.,many,TRBV20-1,CSARDVRYNQPQHF,TGCAGTGCTAGAGATGTACGGTACAATCAGCCCCAGCATTTT
TRBJ2-2,TRBD2,.,TRBV6-2/TRBV6-3,CANSYGTSDTGELFF,TGTGCCAACAGTTACGGGACTAGCGACACAGGGGAGCTGTTTTTT
TRBJ2-7,.,.,TRBV6-5,CAISGGQGEQYF,TGTGCCATCAGTGGGGGTCAGGGCGAGCAGTACTTC
TRBJ2-1,TRBD2,many,TRBV10-3,CAISQGLAGNEQFF,TGTGCCATCAGTCAGGGACTAGCGGGCAATGAGCAGTTCTTC
TRBJ2-7,.,many,TRBV20-1,CSARVGGQYEQYF,TGCAGTGCTAGAGTTGGGGGGCAGTACGAGCAGTACTTC
TRBJ2-4,TRBD2,.,TRBV11-1,CGSSVGGANIQYF,TGTGGCAGCAGCGTGGGAGGGGCAAACATTCAGTACTTC
TRBJ1-6,.,.,TRBV12-3/TRBV12-4,CASRRAGAANSPLHF,TGTGCCAGCAGGCGCGCCGGGGCAGCTAATTCACCCCTCCACTTT
TRBJ2-1,TRBD1,.,TRBV11-3,CASSCGTGDYEQIF,TGTGCTAGCAGCTGTGGGACAGGGGACTATGAGCAGATCTTC
TRBJ2-1,.,.,TRBV11-2,CASSPRQGPKNEQFF,TGTGCCAGCAGCCCCCGGCAGGGCCCCAAGAATGAGCAGTTCTTC
TRBJ1-6,.,.,TRBV6-5,CASSPGGPGHSPLHF,TGTGCCAGCAGCCCCGGGGGGCCTGGGCATTCACCCCTCCACTTT
TRBJ2-6,.,.,TRBV29-1,CRVDYPGANVPTF,TGCAGAGTTGATTACCCTGGGGCCAACGTCCCGACTTTC
TRBJ2-7,.,.,TRBV11-3,CASSLGADETYEQYF,TGTGCCAGCAGCTTAGGGGCGGATGAAACCTACGAGCAGTACTTC